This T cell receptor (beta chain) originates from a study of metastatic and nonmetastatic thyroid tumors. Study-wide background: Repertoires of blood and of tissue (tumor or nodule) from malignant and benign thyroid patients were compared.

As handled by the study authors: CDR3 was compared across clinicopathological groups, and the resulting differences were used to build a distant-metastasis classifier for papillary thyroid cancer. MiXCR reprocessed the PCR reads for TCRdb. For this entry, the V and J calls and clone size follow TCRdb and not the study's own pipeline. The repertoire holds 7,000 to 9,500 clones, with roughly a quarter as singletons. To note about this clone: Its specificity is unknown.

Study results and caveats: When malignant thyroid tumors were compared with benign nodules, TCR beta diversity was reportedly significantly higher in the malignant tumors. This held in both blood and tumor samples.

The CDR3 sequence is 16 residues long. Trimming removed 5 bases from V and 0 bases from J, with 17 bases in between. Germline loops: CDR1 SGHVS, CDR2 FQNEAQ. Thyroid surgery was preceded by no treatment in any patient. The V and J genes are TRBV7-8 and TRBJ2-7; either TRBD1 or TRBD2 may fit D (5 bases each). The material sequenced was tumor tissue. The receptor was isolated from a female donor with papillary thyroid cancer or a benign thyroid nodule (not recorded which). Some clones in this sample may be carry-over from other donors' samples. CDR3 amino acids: CASSHGDSGYSYEQYF. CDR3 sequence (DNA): TGTGCCAGCAGCCATGGAGACAGCGGTTACTCCTACGAGCAGTACTTC.